Presented here are 10 T cell receptor beta chains from one specimen sequenced in a study of beta chain features in type 1 diabetes. As every portion of the isolated RNA was reverse transcribed, the sequencing read expressed TCRB transcripts. Profiling relied on immunoSEQ multiplex PCR, and the TCRdb table lists in-frame clones only, not all of them. The sample has around 500,000 clones, approximately 10% seen once. The sequenced sample consisted of naive CD4+ T cells from blood. These TCRs come from a woman between 18 and 30 years old in good health.

In its sample, this clone was seen a few times. The chain carries TRBV11-2 and TRBJ2-1, with D uncertain. The CDR3 sequence is 12 residues long. Germline lookup yields CDR1 SGHAT and CDR2 FQNNGV. The germline V and J ends were trimmed by 0 bases and 11 bases, with 8 bases remaining between them. The CDR3, as DNA: TGTGCCAGCAGCTTAGATCTGGAGAAGCAGTTCTTC. It specifies CASSLDLEKQFF.

This clone was seen only a few times. The chain joins TRBV15 to TRBJ2-7, with D possibly TRBD1 on 6 matching bases. The CDR3 totals 13 residues. The V end was cut by 6 bases, the J end by 3 bases, with 12 bases between. The germline V gene encodes CDR1 LNHNV and CDR2 YYDKDF (reference sequence). The CDR3 DNA sequence: TGTGCCACCAGTCGAACAGGGCTCTACGAGCAGTACTTC. Its protein product is CATSRTGLYEQYF.

V is TRBV29-1 and J is TRBJ2-7; a weak D match, TRBD2 (5 bases). The CDR3 runs to 12 residues. The V end was cut by 6 bases, the J end by 2 bases, with 11 bases between. Germline V lookup: CDR1 SQVTM, CDR2 ANQGSEA. CDR3 DNA: TGCAGCGTAGCGGCCCCTCCCTACGAGCAGTACTTC. Protein product: CSVAAPPYEQYF.

This clone has only a few counts. The J gene is TRBJ2-3, the V gene TRBV4-2; 10 nucleotides agree with TRBD2. CDR3 size: 15 residues. Germline values: CDR1 LGHNA, CDR2 YNFKEQ. Germline trimming cut 6 bases from V and 4 bases from J; bases unmatched to any gene: 7. The CDR3 here is CASRPSGGFPDTQYF. The CDR3 coding sequence is TGTGCCAGCAGGCCTAGCGGGGGTTTTCCAGATACGCAGTATTTT.

Written as DNA, the CDR3 is TGCGCCAGCAGCCTCCCAGCGACAGGGCCATACAATGAGCAGTTCTTC. Its translation is CASSLPATGPYNEQFF. The genes are TRBV23-1 and TRBJ2-1, with 7 bases fitting TRBD1. Being an ORF, TRBV23-1 has a function that is uncertain. With 6 bases clipped from V and 4 bases from J, the junction kept 12 bases outside the gene matches. This CDR3 region has 16 residues.

This rearrangement joins TRBV6-4 to TRBJ2-1, with 7 bases identical to TRBD2. The CDR3 runs 16 residues. J lost 7 bases, V lost 0 bases, and 9 bases had no gene match. Germline V gene data show CDR1 as MRHNA and CDR2 as SNTAGT. As DNA, the CDR3 is TGTGCCAGCAGTGACTCTTCTGCTAGCGGAGCAAATGAGCAGTTCTTC. It codes for CASSDSSASGANEQFF.

This clone was seen a few times. This rearrangement joins TRBV23-1 to TRBJ2-7; D perhaps matches TRBD2 (6 bases). TRBV23-1 is labeled an ORF, and its function is uncertain. The CDR3 contains 15 residues. The V end was cut by 4 bases, the J end by 2 bases, with 15 bases between. In nucleotides, the CDR3 is TGCGCCAGCAGTCTAGCGGCGGCAGAGGCCTACGAGCAGTACTTC. It specifies CASSLAAAEAYEQYF.

This clone showed up many times. CDR3 sequence reads: CASQRAGGETQYF. CDR3 nucleotides: TGCGCCAGCCAAAGAGCGGGAGGAGAGACCCAGTACTTC. The chain links TRBV5-1 to TRBJ2-5; 9 nucleotides match TRBD2. Per germline, CDR1 SGHRS and CDR2 YFSETQ. The CDR3 consists of 13 residues. The junction had 5 bases not matched to a gene; V was cut back by 7 bases and J by 4 bases.

This clone has a count of ten or more. V and J are TRBV4-3 and TRBJ2-6; D may be TRBD1 (7 bases). Germline V gene data show CDR1 as LGHNA and CDR2 as YSLEER. V was trimmed by 4 bases and J by 0 bases, leaving 13 bases between them. The CDR3 contains 17 residues. The CDR3 loop reads CASSPRQGGSGANVLTF. DNA for the CDR3: TGCGCCAGCAGCCCGAGACAGGGAGGCTCTGGGGCCAACGTCCTGACTTTC.

This sequence joins TRBV30 and TRBJ2-5; 13 positions agree with TRBD2. V shed 0 bases, J shed 5 bases, and the junction held 9 bases outside the gene matches. Germline-derived CDR1 and CDR2 are GTSNPN and SVGIG (reference sequence). The length of the CDR3 is 17 residues. The CDR3 loop is CAWSVLRTSGSWETQYF. CDR3 nucleotides: TGTGCCTGGAGTGTACTAAGGACTAGCGGGAGTTGGGAGACCCAGTACTTC.